The 26 T cell receptor beta chains below were found in one sample sequenced in a study of OX40 agonist ivuxolimab in advanced cancers. Libraries were prepared by immunoSEQ multiplex PCR; TCRdb keeps only in-frame clonotypes and omits some of them. The table has 60,000 to 100,000 clones, 87% seen once. The material sequenced was CD4+ or CD8+ T cells sorted from blood, taken in a trial of the OX40 agonist ivuxolimab. Receptor source: an adult with an advanced solid tumor such as melanoma, head and neck, liver or kidney cancer.

The genes are TRBV9 and TRBJ1-6; 9 bases agree with TRBD1. CDR3 length equals 16 residues. The V gene end was trimmed by 2 bases and the J gene end by 7 bases; junction bases not matched to a gene: 7. Germline V gene data show CDR1 as SGDLS and CDR2 as YYNGEE. The CDR3: CASSVGTGPSNSPLHF. For the CDR3, the DNA is TGTGCCAGCAGCGTTGGGACAGGGCCATCGAATTCACCCCTCCACTTT.

As DNA, the CDR3 is TGTGCCAGTGCCCACCAGGGGGCTCGAACTGAAGCTTTCTTT. Residues: CASAHQGARTEAFF. This chain uses TRBV19 with TRBJ1-1; 8 positions agree with TRBD1. The germline gives CDR1 LNHDA, CDR2 SQIVND (reference sequence). V dropped 8 bases and J dropped 5; count of bases not matched to a gene: 10. The CDR3 runs 14 residues.

This chain connects TRBV6-6 to TRBJ2-7; TRBD2 might be the D (5 bases). V shed 0 bases and J shed 2 bases, with 11 bases lying between them. This CDR3 contains 15 residues. Germline V gene sequence: CDR1 MNHNY, CDR2 SVGAGI (reference sequence). CDR3 residues: CASSYSGGHTYEQYF. CDR3 bases: TGTGCCAGCAGTTACTCGGGCGGGCACACCTACGAGCAGTACTTC.

The rearrangement links TRBV10-2 to TRBJ2-1; the D gene is possibly TRBD1 (6 bases). The CDR3 length is 13 residues. From germline, CDR1 is WSHSY and CDR2 SAAADI. V was trimmed by 6 bases and J by 4 bases, leaving 10 bases between them. In nucleotides, the CDR3 is TGCGCCAGCAGGACAGGCTTGTACAATGAGCAGTTCTTC. Translation: CASRTGLYNEQFF.

J is TRBJ1-1 and V is TRBV11-2; D is perhaps TRBD1 (6 bases). CDR1 and CDR2 from the germline V gene are SGHAT and FQNNGV. This CDR3 comprises 16 residues. Trimming cost V 0 bases and J 0 bases, with 11 bases left between them. CDR3 nucleotides: TGTGCCAGCAGCTTAGATACAGGGATTATGAACACTGAAGCTTTCTTT. It translates to CASSLDTGIMNTEAFF.

This clone was counted a single time. The chain carries TRBV30 and TRBJ1-5; 7 bases match TRBD1. The germline gives CDR1 GTSNPN, CDR2 SVGIG (reference sequence). This CDR3 region has 15 residues. J gave up 9 bases and V 1 base, and 12 bases lay outside the gene matches. The CDR3 DNA follows: TGTGCCTGGAGTGATAAGGGGACAGCCGAGGGGCCCCAGCATTTT. It specifies CAWSDKGTAEGPQHF.

This chain links TRBV10-3 with TRBJ2-7; D remains ambiguous. Germline loops: CDR1 ENHRY, CDR2 SYGVKD. Trimming removed 0 bases from V and 4 bases from J, with 4 bases in between. The CDR3 consists of 12 residues. DNA for the CDR3: TGTGCCATCAGTGAGTCAGAGTACGAGCAGTACTTC. It specifies CAISESEYEQYF.

The rearrangement links TRBV19 to TRBJ2-7; D not resolved. CDR3 length: 15 residues. Germline V gives CDR1 LNHDA, CDR2 SQIVND (reference sequence). Trimming left V 5 bases short and J 3 bases short, with 17 bases between. The CDR3 protein is CASSFTLNGVYEQYF. In DNA, the CDR3 is TGTGCCAGTAGTTTTACTCTCAACGGCGTCTACGAGCAGTACTTC.

The chain uses TRBV9 and TRBJ1-6, with 10 nucleotides matching TRBD1. The CDR3 covers 14 residues. Germline V gene lookup returns CDR1 SGDLS and CDR2 YYNGEE. V was clipped by 2 bases and J by 10 bases; unmatched bases: 3. As DNA, the CDR3 is TGTGCCAGCAGCGTGACAGGGGGCATATCACCCCTCCACTTT. It specifies CASSVTGGISPLHF. The full variable domain, in which reference TRBV9 and TRBJ1-6 provide the parts outside the CDR3, is DSGVTQTPKHLITATGQRVTLRCSPRSGDLSVYWYQQSLDQGLQFLIQYYNGEERAKGNILERFSAQQFPDLHSELNLSSLELGDSALYFCASSVTGGISPLHFGNGTRLTVT.

This clone showed up just once. The gene calls are TRBV7-8 and TRBJ1-6, with 8 bases aligning to TRBD1. J gave up 9 bases and V 2 bases, and 6 bases lay outside the gene matches. The CDR3 spans 15 residues. Germline V gene data show CDR1 as SGHVS and CDR2 as FQNEAQ. The DNA for the CDR3 is TGTGCCAGCAGCTTAATGGGCAGGGGGCTTTCACCCCTCCACTTT. Translated: CASSLMGRGLSPLHF.

V usage is TRBV7-6 and J usage is TRBJ2-3, with unresolved D. The V gene's germline CDR1 is SGHVS and CDR2 FNYEAQ. The CDR3 sequence is 15 residues long. Trimming cost V 5 bases and J 2 bases, with 14 bases left between them. As DNA, the CDR3 is TGTGCCAGCAGCCTTAGTCTCCTCGTCACAGATACGCAGTATTTT. It codes for CASSLSLLVTDTQYF.

The chain uses TRBV4-1 and TRBJ1-6; 7 positions agree with TRBD1. The CDR3 loop spans 17 amino acids. Germline V CDR1 and CDR2: MGHRA, YSYEKL. With 3 bases clipped from V and 5 bases from J, the junction kept 10 bases outside the gene matches. The CDR3, as DNA: TGCGCCAGCAGCCACAAGAGAAACACAGGGGATAATTCACCCCTCCACTTT. It specifies CASSHKRNTGDNSPLHF.

CDR3 protein: CASSEIGYTGELFF. In DNA form, the CDR3 reads TGTGCCAGCAGTGAAATAGGGTACACCGGGGAGCTGTTTTTT. The chain is built from TRBV6-4 and TRBJ2-2; no clear D. V lost 3 bases to trimming and J lost 3 bases, with 8 bases between them. CDR1 is MRHNA, CDR2 SNTAGT, per germline. The CDR3 runs 14 residues.

V and J are TRBV6-1 and TRBJ1-1; no clear D. CDR1 and CDR2 (germline): MNHNS, SASEGT. The CDR3 loop spans 15 amino acids. Trimming stripped 7 bases from V and 1 base from J, with 16 bases between. In DNA, the CDR3 is TGTGCCAGCACCGGGCCCCCTAGACGGAACACTGAAGCTTTCTTT. Translated, it gives CASTGPPRRNTEAFF.

This rearrangement joins TRBV9 to TRBJ1-2; no firm D call. CDR3 size: 15 residues. The germline V and J ends were trimmed by 4 bases and 3 bases, with 16 bases remaining between them. CDR1 and CDR2 from the germline V gene are SGDLS and YYNGEE. The CDR3 protein is CASSPSPGTHYGYTF. The CDR3 region has the DNA TGTGCCAGCAGCCCCTCCCCCGGAACTCACTATGGCTACACCTTC.

V and J are TRBV5-4 and TRBJ1-6; D gene ambiguous. The CDR3 totals 14 residues. Looked up from germline, CDR1 is SGHNT and CDR2 is YYREEE (reference sequence). The germline V and J ends were trimmed by 1 base and 7 bases, with 9 bases remaining between them. The CDR3 sequence is CASSLLEGNSPLHF. The CDR3 bases are TGTGCCAGCAGCTTGTTAGAGGGAAATTCACCCCTCCACTTT.

This sequence joins TRBV6-1 and TRBJ1-2; 8 bases are shared with TRBD1. The CDR3 has 17 residues. J was trimmed by 6 bases and V by 2 bases; bases with no gene match: 14. Germline loops: CDR1 MNHNS, CDR2 SASEGT. The CDR3 DNA follows: TGTGCCAGCAGTGAAAGTGGTCCGACAGGGGTGGTAGATGGCTACACCTTC. Protein sequence: CASSESGPTGVVDGYTF.

This sequence joins TRBV2 and TRBJ1-2; D possibly corresponds to TRBD1 (5 bases). The V end lost 3 bases, the J end lost 4 bases, and 9 bases lay between the germline ends. Per the germline V gene, CDR1 is SNHLY and CDR2 is FYNNEI. This CDR3 contains 13 residues. CDR3 amino acids: CASSEQGLYGYTF. Here the CDR3 DNA reads TGTGCCAGCAGTGAGCAGGGCCTCTATGGCTACACCTTC.

The chain recombines TRBV5-5 with TRBJ1-1; 8 bases fit TRBD1. There are 15 residues in the CDR3. Looked up from germline, CDR1 is SGHKS and CDR2 is YYEKEE (reference sequence). The J segment lost 2 bases and the V segment lost 1 base, leaving 4 bases of the junction unmatched. The CDR3 region is CASSLFQGANTEAFF. Here the CDR3 DNA reads TGTGCCAGCAGCTTGTTTCAGGGGGCTAACACTGAAGCTTTCTTT.

This clone occurred once. This sequence joins TRBV7-3 and TRBJ2-2; TRBD2 is a possible D gene (5 bases). CDR3 size: 14 residues. Trimming pared 1 base from V and 4 bases from J, leaving 7 bases between. Germline V CDR1 and CDR2: SGHTA, FQGTGA. The CDR3 nucleotides read TGTGCCAGCAGCTTAAGGGAGTCCACCGGGGAGCTGTTTTTT. This codes for CASSLRESTGELFF.

CDR3 in amino acids: CASSFDRGRFRGYTF. The CDR3 DNA reads TGTGCCAGCAGTTTCGACAGGGGGCGCTTTCGGGGCTACACCTTC. The V and J genes are TRBV27 and TRBJ1-2; 10 bases align to TRBD1. The germline V gene encodes CDR1 MNHEY and CDR2 SMNVEV (reference sequence). This CDR3 comprises 15 residues. V dropped 3 bases and J dropped 8; count of bases not matched to a gene: 9.

This chain links TRBV30 with TRBJ1-3; D gene ambiguous. V was cut by 5 bases and J by 2 bases, with 16 bases left in between. The CDR3 runs to 15 residues. From germline, CDR1 is GTSNPN and CDR2 SVGIG (reference sequence). The DNA of the CDR3 is TGTGCCTGGGGTGAGTCCTCGCTCCCTGGAAACACCATATATTTT. This encodes CAWGESSLPGNTIYF.

The CDR3 here is CASIGTSSSYEQYF. In DNA, the CDR3 is TGTGCCAGCATTGGGACATCGAGCTCCTACGAGCAGTACTTC. The chain has TRBV2 and TRBJ2-7; D may be TRBD1 (6 bases). Trimming removed 7 bases from V and 0 bases from J, with 13 bases in between. The CDR3 loop spans 14 amino acids. The germline CDR1 and CDR2 sequences are SNHLY and FYNNEI.

The CDR3 DNA follows: TGTGCCAGCAGCGCAGACTACAACTACGAGCAGTACTTC. It is translated as CASSADYNYEQYF. The rearrangement links TRBV6-5 to TRBJ2-7; D is perhaps TRBD2 (5 bases). The CDR3 length is 13 residues. Trimming took off 6 bases at V and 3 bases at J, with 12 bases between the two ends. CDR1 is MNHEY and CDR2 is SVGAGI in the germline V gene.

The chain joins TRBV14 to TRBJ2-1; D gene ambiguous. Per the germline V gene, CDR1 is SGHDN and CDR2 is FVKESK. This CDR3 contains 16 residues. The ends were cut back, 3 bases at V and 0 bases at J, with 12 bases in the middle. The CDR3 coding sequence is TGTGCCAGCAGCCATTTCCGATCTTTCTCCTACAATGAGCAGTTCTTC. Protein sequence: CASSHFRSFSYNEQFF.

The chain joins TRBV5-1 to TRBJ2-3; 12 positions agree with TRBD2. Germline V lookup: CDR1 SGHRS, CDR2 YFSETQ. V lost 3 bases to trimming and J lost 3 bases; unmatched junction nucleotides: 2. The CDR3 extends over 15 amino acids. CDR3 sequence: CASSSTSGRTDTQYF. DNA for the CDR3: TGCGCCAGCAGCTCGACTAGCGGGAGAACAGATACGCAGTATTTT.